The 12 T cell receptor beta chains listed next were all sequenced from one sample in a study of T cell changes during pregnancy in multiple sclerosis. TCRdb keeps only in-frame clones here, not all; method: immunoSEQ multiplex PCR. This table holds about 110,000 clones, just over 90% found once. The source was peripheral blood, collected after pregnancy. The receptor source for this set is a female donor with multiple sclerosis, enrolled in a pregnancy study.

The V call is TRBV25-1, the J call TRBJ1-1, with unresolved D. The CDR3 is 15 amino acids. The germline CDR1 and CDR2 sequences are MGHDK and SYGVNS. V was trimmed by 4 bases and J by 7 bases, leaving 19 bases between them. CDR3 residues: CASSGLPGSPNEAFF. DNA for the CDR3: TGTGCCAGCAGTGGCCTTCCCGGGAGTCCGAATGAAGCTTTCTTT. Looking up the rest from reference TRBV25-1 and TRBJ1-1 gives the full variable domain: EADIYQTPRYLVIGTGKKITLECSQTMGHDKMYWYQQDPGMELHLIHYSYGVNSTEKGDLSSESTVSRIRTEHFPLTLESARPSHTSQYLCASSGLPGSPNEAFFGQGTRLTVV.

This clone was recorded a few times. The rearrangement joins TRBV6-5 to TRBJ1-3; D gene unclear. V lost 3 bases and J 7 bases, leaving 10 bases between the germline ends. Germline V CDR1 and CDR2: MNHEY, SVGAGI. The CDR3 spans 13 residues. The CDR3 loop reads CASSYPPGNTIYF. CDR3 sequence (DNA): TGTGCCAGCAGTTATCCTCCGGGGAACACCATATATTTT.

The chain joins TRBV6-5 to TRBJ1-2, with TRBD1 identical over 7 bases. There are 13 residues in the CDR3. Germline V gene data show CDR1 as MNHEY and CDR2 as SVGAGI. Trimming took 2 bases from V and 6 from J; bases not matched to a gene: 3. As DNA, the CDR3 is TGTGCCAGCAGTTACGGACAGGCCCATGGCTACACCTTC. Encoded protein: CASSYGQAHGYTF.

The chain couples TRBV6-5 to TRBJ2-7; tentatively, D is TRBD1 (5 bases). This CDR3 spans 12 amino acids. Trimming pared 6 bases from V and 3 bases from J, leaving 9 bases between. Per the germline V gene, CDR1 is MNHEY and CDR2 is SVGAGI. The CDR3 bases are TGTGCCAGCAGCGGTCAGGGCTACGAGCAGTACTTC. Translation: CASSGQGYEQYF.

This rearrangement joins TRBV6-1 to TRBJ1-1; 9 bases agree with TRBD1. In germline, CDR1 is MNHNS, CDR2 SASEGT. The CDR3 is made up of 13 amino acids. V shed 6 bases and J 4 bases; nucleotides not matched to a gene: 3. The CDR3 DNA sequence: TGTGCCAGCAGAGAGACAGGGGGCACTGAAGCTTTCTTT. Protein sequence: CASRETGGTEAFF.

The V call is TRBV30, the J call TRBJ2-7; tentatively, D is TRBD1 (6 bases). Germline CDR1 is GTSNPN and CDR2 is SVGIG (reference sequence). The CDR3 has 13 residues. V gave up 5 bases and J gave up 9 bases, with 20 bases separating them. The CDR3 nucleotides are TGTGCCTGGTCCGGCAGGGGTGCCCGGTGGCAGTACTTC. Its translation: CAWSGRGARWQYF.

V and J are TRBV7-9 and TRBJ2-2; D gene ambiguous. This CDR3 has 12 residues. Germline V gives CDR1 SEHNR, CDR2 FQNEAQ (reference sequence). V shed 3 bases and J shed 8 bases, with 7 bases lying between them. The CDR3: CASSFLSGELFF. CDR3 in DNA: TGTGCCAGCAGCTTTTTATCGGGGGAGCTGTTTTTT.

The rearrangement joins TRBV5-1 to TRBJ2-1; 7 bases map to TRBD1. CDR3 size: 16 residues. V lost 1 base, J lost 8 bases, and 12 bases stayed unmatched. Germline V gene lookup returns CDR1 SGHRS and CDR2 YFSETQ. As DNA, the CDR3 is TGCGCCAGCAGCTTGAAGGGGGCATCGGTACAGGATGAGCAGTTCTTC. It is translated as CASSLKGASVQDEQFF.

The chain is built from TRBV7-3 and TRBJ1-1; TRBD1 matches 9 bases. The CDR3 covers 15 residues. Germline-derived CDR1 and CDR2 are SGHTA and FQGTGA. The V segment lost 5 bases and the J segment 7 bases; nucleotides outside the gene matches: 11. CDR3 bases: TGTGCCAGCAGCGCCGATGCCGGGACAGGGAATGAAGCTTTCTTT. Amino acids: CASSADAGTGNEAFF.

The rearrangement joins TRBV19 to TRBJ1-2; a possible D gene is TRBD1 (5 bases). V was shortened by 4 bases and J by 5 bases, with 14 bases between the two germline ends. Germline CDR1 reads LNHDA; CDR2 reads SQIVND (reference sequence). The CDR3 consists of 14 residues. CDR3 sequence: CASSTAGVPYGYTF. CDR3 nucleotide sequence: TGTGCCAGTAGTACCGCGGGGGTTCCTTATGGCTACACCTTC.

The chain has TRBV5-6 and TRBJ2-7; D is ambiguous. The germline V gene encodes CDR1 SGHDT and CDR2 YYEEEE. Trimming stripped 3 bases from V and 1 base from J, with 8 bases between. This CDR3 contains 13 residues. The CDR3: CASSSGTSYEQYF. Here the CDR3 DNA reads TGTGCCAGCAGCTCGGGTACATCCTACGAGCAGTACTTC.

This chain joins TRBV18 and TRBJ2-7; 8 nucleotides agree with TRBD1. V was pared by 6 bases and J by 0 bases, with 16 bases of the junction left unmatched. From germline, CDR1 is KGHSH and CDR2 LQKENI. The CDR3 is 18 amino acids. Here the CDR3 DNA reads TGTGCCAGCTCCCTAGAACGGTGGCAGGGGGCGAGCTCCTACGAGCAGTACTTC. It translates to CASSLERWQGASSYEQYF.